This TCR beta chain was obtained from a study of CD8+ T cells in alopecia areata. Across the study: Twice daily, treated patients received 5 to 10 mg of oral tofacitinib.

Extraction of RNA preceded its reverse transcription into cDNA, which served as the sequencing template. Produced via immunoSEQ multiplex PCR; TCRdb's table is partial and in-frame only. The table shows approximately 200,000 clones, with 58% occurring only once. Treatment described: oral pan-JAK inhibitor, 5-10 mg twice daily. Findings and limits, study-wide: Scalp clonality and expanded CD8+ clones among the top 100 fell significantly with tofacitinib.

This clone was observed once. Its target is unknown. Germline V gene data show CDR1 as SGHTA and CDR2 as FQGTGA. V gave up 2 bases and J gave up 8 bases; unmatched junction bases: 2. The CDR3 extends over 13 amino acids. V and J are TRBV7-3 and TRBJ1-2, with TRBD1 matching over 10 bases. The source of this sequence is a human donor with alopecia areata. The sample in question was CD4+ T cells sorted from blood, obtained at week 24, from a patient treated with tofacitinib. CDR3 protein: CASSLDRGLGYTF. The DNA for the CDR3 is TGTGCCAGCAGCTTAGACAGGGGGCTCGGCTACACCTTC.